What follows are 15 T cell receptor beta chains derived from one specimen sequenced in a study of shared clonotypes between healthy human individuals. Profiling relied on immunoSEQ multiplex PCR, and the TCRdb table lists in-frame clones only, not all of them. Altogether about 660,000 clones are present, less than 85% being singletons, with the ten largest covering 1.5% to 2%. Sequenced sample: memory CD4+ T cells sorted from blood. Specified subset: CD45RA-negative fraction. The source of these receptors is a woman aged 25 to 39 in good health.

The rearrangement links TRBV27 to TRBJ2-7; TRBD1 is a possible D gene (6 bases). The CDR3 contains 14 residues. CDR1 and CDR2 (germline): MNHEY, SMNVEV (reference sequence). V was trimmed by 3 bases and J by 2 bases, leaving 11 bases between them. The DNA of the CDR3 is TGTGCCAGCAGTTTCACCGGACAGACCTACGAGCAGTACTTC. It encodes CASSFTGQTYEQYF.

V usage is TRBV2 and J usage is TRBJ2-1; D is perhaps TRBD2 (5 bases). In germline, CDR1 is SNHLY, CDR2 FYNNEI. The CDR3 covers 15 residues. V shed 3 bases and J shed 0 bases, with 9 bases lying between them. CDR3 DNA sequence: TGTGCCAGCAGTGATAGGAGGAGCTCCTACAATGAGCAGTTCTTC. It yields the protein CASSDRRSSYNEQFF.

A note on this clone: Other DNA variants within this sample encode the same CDR3. The V and J genes are TRBV2 and TRBJ1-1; D remains ambiguous. V shed 3 bases and J shed 1 base, with 6 bases lying between them. The CDR3 consists of 13 residues. Per germline, CDR1 SNHLY and CDR2 FYNNEI. CDR3 coding DNA: TGTGCCAGCAGTGATCTCGGGAACACTGAAGCTTTCTTT. Amino acid sequence: CASSDLGNTEAFF.

The V call is TRBV18, the J call TRBJ2-1; 10 bases match TRBD1. The CDR3 spans 15 residues. V lost 8 bases, J lost 8 bases, and 12 bases stayed unmatched. The germline V gene has CDR1 KGHSH and CDR2 LQKENI. CDR3 nucleotides: TGTGCCAGCCTAACCCGGGACAGGGGTAGCGATGAGCAGTTCTTC. It is translated as CASLTRDRGSDEQFF. Based on the CDR3 plus reference TRBV18 and TRBJ2-1, the full variable domain is NAGVMQNPRHLVRRRGQEARLRCSPMKGHSHVYWYRQLPEEGLKFMVYLQKENIIDESGMPKERFSAEFPKEGPSILRIQQVVRGDSAAYFCASLTRDRGSDEQFFGPGTRLTVL.

This clone appeared a few times. The chain carries TRBV29-1 and TRBJ2-1; 7 bases agree with TRBD2. Germline CDR1 is SQVTM and CDR2 is ANQGSEA. This CDR3 region has 13 residues. V gave up 7 bases and J gave up 7 bases; unmatched junction bases: 10. DNA for the CDR3: TGCAGCGCGGGACTAATCGGAATGAATGAGCAGTTCTTC. Translated, it gives CSAGLIGMNEQFF.

This chain uses TRBV6-1 with TRBJ2-5; D perhaps matches TRBD2 (7 bases). Germline CDR1 is MNHNS and CDR2 is SASEGT. This CDR3 contains 15 residues. Deletions cut 7 bases from V and 1 base from J, with 16 bases between. CDR3 in amino acids: CASIRGGAGQETQYF. The DNA of the CDR3 is TGTGCCAGCATCCGTGGGGGGGCAGGCCAAGAGACCCAGTACTTC.

The chain couples TRBV10-3 to TRBJ1-1; 9 positions match TRBD1. CDR1 is ENHRY, CDR2 SYGVKD, per germline. The CDR3 totals 15 residues. After removal of 5 bases from V and 6 bases from J, the junction contained 10 bases not matched to a gene. CDR3 bases: TGTGCCATCAGTCGGACGGACAGGGGATCTGCTGAAGCTTTCTTT. It codes for CAISRTDRGSAEAFF.

The rearrangement uses TRBV11-2 and TRBJ1-2; the D gene is possibly TRBD1 (6 bases). V was cut by 1 base and J by 7 bases, with 13 bases left in between. The germline V gene encodes CDR1 SGHAT and CDR2 FQNNGV. The CDR3 is 14 residues long. Written as DNA, the CDR3 is TGTGCCAGCAGCTTAGCGAGGACAGACCGTGGCTACACCTTC. Protein product: CASSLARTDRGYTF.

The rearrangement links TRBV7-2 to TRBJ2-1; 12 positions match TRBD2. Germline V lookup: CDR1 SGHTA, CDR2 FQGNSA. V shed 2 bases and J 10 bases; nucleotides not matched to a gene: 6. This CDR3 comprises 15 residues. CDR3 bases: TGTGCCAGCAGCTTACAACTAGCGGGAGGCGAAGAGCAGTTCTTC. The encoded protein is CASSLQLAGGEEQFF.

CDR3 nucleotide sequence: TGTGCCAGCACCGGTGGGCTACCCAACGCTAAAAACATTCAGTACTTC. It yields the protein CASTGGLPNAKNIQYF. This sequence joins TRBV2 and TRBJ2-4; D is ambiguous. Germline V gene sequence: CDR1 SNHLY, CDR2 FYNNEI. Trimming took off 7 bases at V and 4 bases at J, with 20 bases between the two ends. The CDR3 contains 16 residues.

The chain joins TRBV7-4 to TRBJ2-1, with 8 positions matching TRBD2. Germline values: CDR1 SGHVT, CDR2 SQSDAQ. There are 16 residues in the CDR3. Trimming took 3 bases from V and 5 from J; bases not matched to a gene: 9. The CDR3 spells CASSFTGERENNEQFF. The CDR3 bases are TGTGCCAGCAGCTTCACGGGGGAGCGGGAGAACAATGAGCAGTTCTTC.

The V call is TRBV29-1, the J call TRBJ1-2, with unresolved D. Trimming removed 4 bases at V and 4 bases at J, with 7 bases between. The CDR3 is made up of 11 amino acids. Germline V gives CDR1 SQVTM, CDR2 ANQGSEA. CDR3 bases: TGCAGCGTTGGAGAGGTCTATGGCTACACCTTC. Protein: CSVGEVYGYTF. Based on the CDR3 plus reference TRBV29-1 and TRBJ1-2, the full variable domain is SAVISQKPSRDICQRGTSLTIQCQVDSQVTMMFWYRQQPGQSLTLIATANQGSEATYESGFVIDKFPISRPNLTFSTLTVSNMSPEDSSIYLCSVGEVYGYTFGSGTRLTVV.

The chain employs TRBV29-1 and TRBJ2-3; D remains ambiguous. The CDR3 has 13 amino acids. CDR1 is SQVTM and CDR2 is ANQGSEA in the germline V gene. V lost 4 bases to trimming and J lost 0 bases, with 8 bases between them. CDR3 region: CSVGISSTDTQYF. The CDR3 DNA is TGCAGCGTTGGGATATCTAGCACAGATACGCAGTATTTT.

Regarding this clone: One end of the junction fails to match germline, which may point to a read error. The genes are TRBV6-7 and TRBJ1-5, with TRBD1 identical over 7 bases. TRBV6-7 is an ORF for which the function is uncertain. This CDR3 region has 14 residues. CDR3 bases: TGTGCCAGCAGACAGGACAGGTTTTTATCAGCCCCAGCATTT. Amino acid sequence: CASRQDRFLSAPAF.

The chain joins TRBV19 to TRBJ2-7; TRBD2 matches at 9 bases. CDR1 is LNHDA, CDR2 SQIVND, per germline (reference sequence). The CDR3 is 17 residues long. The V and J ends lost 5 bases and 3 bases, in that order; junction bases with no gene match: 14. The CDR3 DNA reads TGTGCCAGTAGTGCATCCAAAGGGACTAGCCCGTACTACGAGCAGTACTTC. Residues: CASSASKGTSPYYEQYF.